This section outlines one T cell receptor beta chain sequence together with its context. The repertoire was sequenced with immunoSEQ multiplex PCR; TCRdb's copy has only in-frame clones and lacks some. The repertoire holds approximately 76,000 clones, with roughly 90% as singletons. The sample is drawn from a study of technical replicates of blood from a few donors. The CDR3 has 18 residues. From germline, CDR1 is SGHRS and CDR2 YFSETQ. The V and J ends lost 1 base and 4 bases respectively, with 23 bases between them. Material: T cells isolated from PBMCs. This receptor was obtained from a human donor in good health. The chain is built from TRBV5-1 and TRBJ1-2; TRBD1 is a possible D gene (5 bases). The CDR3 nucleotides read TGCGCCAGCAGCTTGAAACCTATTAGTCAGGGAAGGTTCTATGGCTACACCTTC. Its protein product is CASSLKPISQGRFYGYTF.